This T cell receptor (beta chain) was captured in a study of early T cells in non-severe SARS-CoV-2 infection (dated by TCRdb to the early 2020s). With respect to the entire study: TCR sequencing used bulk RNA from unsorted whole blood, so alpha and beta chains could not be paired. Points the paper makes about the study in general: Matching against VDJdb was skewed toward anti-spike CD8 responses, likely underestimated virus-specific expansions, and missed private and CD4 specificities.

Receptors were amplified or captured by 5' RACE. Sequencing instrument: NextSeq 500. The TCR library protocol attached unique molecular identifiers to individual cDNA molecules to correct for sequencing error and PCR bias. TCR alpha and beta chains were both sequenced, and the abundances of alpha and beta sequences in each sample were closely correlated with each other. For the original study's pipeline: Decombinator V4 was used to annotate the V gene, J gene and CDR3 of the TCR sequences. TCRs were defined as expanded if a significant change between any two time points was detected under a Poisson model with p below 0.0001. Abundances of TCRs were expressed as counts per million after normalisation to the total number of TCRs sequenced in each sample. MAIT TCRs were defined by TRAV1-2 paired with TRAJ12, TRAJ20 or TRAJ33, and iNKT TCRs by TRAV10 paired with TRAJ18. VDJdb, accessed 1 November 2021, was searched for CMV, EBV and SARS-CoV-2 annotated TCRs, excluding TCRs annotated for multiple antigens. In-frame beta chains were kept once TCRdb had trimmed the public reads at Q25 with fastp and called clones with MiXCR. Each entry merges the rows of one CDR3 protein and shows their most common DNA and genes. The V and J calls were not made by the authors but by TCRdb's processing. This sample comprises about 48,000 distinct CDR3 sequences, approximately 5.6% of them detected only once. The leading ten clones occupy 4.5% of the sample.

The CDR3 measures 14 amino acids from cysteine to phenylalanine. Of all the DNA, just the CDR3 is kept, 42 bases in frame from base 1. The germline V gene yields MNHEY for CDR1 and SVGAGI for CDR2. V is pruned by 4 bases and J by 4 bases, leaving 5 bases of the junction without a gene match. The table lists this clonotype with many counts. Its antigen is still unknown. The sample holds no much larger clone one base away, and base qualities are not on file. The study was a case-control design nested within a healthcare worker cohort in London, UK, with weekly nasopharyngeal swab PCR tests and blood sampling. Healthcare workers were recruited between 23 and 31 March 2020, during the week of the UK lockdown, and were followed weekly for up to about 15 weeks.

This receptor was obtained from an adult who was a healthcare worker with PCR-confirmed SARS-CoV-2 infection or an uninfected control (not recorded which). The specimen sequenced was whole blood. The chain is made from TRBV6-5 and TRBJ1-1, with 8 bases matching TRBD1. CDR3 protein: CASSSYRGSTEAFF. The DNA sequence follows: TGTGCCAGCAGTTCATACAGGGGGAGCACTGAAGCTTTCTTT.